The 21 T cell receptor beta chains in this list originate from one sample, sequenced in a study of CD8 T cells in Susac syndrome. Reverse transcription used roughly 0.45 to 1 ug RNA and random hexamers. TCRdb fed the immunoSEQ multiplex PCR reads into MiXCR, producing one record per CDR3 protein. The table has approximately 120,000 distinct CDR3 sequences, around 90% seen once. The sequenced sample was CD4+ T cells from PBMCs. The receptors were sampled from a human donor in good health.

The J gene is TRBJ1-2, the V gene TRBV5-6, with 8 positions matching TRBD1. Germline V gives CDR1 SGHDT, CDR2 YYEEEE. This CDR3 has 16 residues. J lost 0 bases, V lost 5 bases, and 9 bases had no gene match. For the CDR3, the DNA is TGTGCCAGCAGTTCCACGGGACAGGCAGCTAACTATGGCTACACCTTC. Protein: CASSSTGQAANYGYTF.

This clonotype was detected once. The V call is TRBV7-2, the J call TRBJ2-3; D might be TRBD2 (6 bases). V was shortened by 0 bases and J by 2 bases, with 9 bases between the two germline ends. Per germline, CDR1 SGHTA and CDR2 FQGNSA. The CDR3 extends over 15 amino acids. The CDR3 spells CASSLAGGTTDTQYF. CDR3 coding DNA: TGTGCCAGCAGCTTAGCGGGGGGAACCACAGATACGCAGTATTTT.

The CDR3 DNA is TGTGCCAGCAGTTACTCTCCTAATGAGCAGTTCTTC. It codes for CASSYSPNEQFF. This chain connects TRBV6-2 or TRBV6-3 to TRBJ2-1, with D unclear. CDR1 is MNHEY and CDR2 is SVGEGT in the germline V gene. V lost 0 bases, J lost 7 bases, and 4 bases lay in between. The CDR3 contains 12 residues.

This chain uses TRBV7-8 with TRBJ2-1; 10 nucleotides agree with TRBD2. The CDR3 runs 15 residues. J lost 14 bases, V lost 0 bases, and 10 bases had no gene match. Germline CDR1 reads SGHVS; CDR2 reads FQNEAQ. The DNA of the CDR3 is TGTGCCAGCAGCTTAGCCGGGACTAGCGCCCGTGGGGAGTTCTTC. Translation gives CASSLAGTSARGEFF.

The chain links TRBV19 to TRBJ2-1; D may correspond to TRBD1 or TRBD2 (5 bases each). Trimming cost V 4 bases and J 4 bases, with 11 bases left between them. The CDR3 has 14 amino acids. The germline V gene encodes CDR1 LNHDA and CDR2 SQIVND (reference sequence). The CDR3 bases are TGTGCCAGTAGTAGGGAGCAGGGATACAATGAGCAGTTCTTC. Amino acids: CASSREQGYNEQFF.

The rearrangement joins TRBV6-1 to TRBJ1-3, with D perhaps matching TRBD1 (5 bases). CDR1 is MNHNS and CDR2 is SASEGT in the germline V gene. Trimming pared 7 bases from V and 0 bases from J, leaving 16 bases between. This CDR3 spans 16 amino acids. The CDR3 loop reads CASTYISGSSGNTIYF. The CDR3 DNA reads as TGTGCCAGCACCTACATTTCAGGGAGCTCTGGAAACACCATATATTTT.

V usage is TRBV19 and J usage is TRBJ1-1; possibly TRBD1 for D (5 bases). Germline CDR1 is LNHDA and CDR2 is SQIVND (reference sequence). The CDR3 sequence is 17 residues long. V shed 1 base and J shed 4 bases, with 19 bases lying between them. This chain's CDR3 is CASSIAPRGTGGTEAFF. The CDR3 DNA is TGTGCCAGTAGTATAGCCCCTCGGGGGACCGGGGGCACTGAAGCTTTCTTT.

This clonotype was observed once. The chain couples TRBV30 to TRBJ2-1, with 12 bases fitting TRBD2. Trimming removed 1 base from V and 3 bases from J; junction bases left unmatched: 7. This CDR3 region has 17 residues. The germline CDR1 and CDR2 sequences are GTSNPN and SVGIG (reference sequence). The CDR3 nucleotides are TGTGCCTGGAGTGGGACTCTAGCGGGAGGGTTCTACAATGAGCAGTTCTTC. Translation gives CAWSGTLAGGFYNEQFF. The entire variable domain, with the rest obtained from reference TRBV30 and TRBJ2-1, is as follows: SQTIHQWPATLVQPVGSPLSLECTVEGTSNPNLYWYRQAAGRGLQLLFYSVGIGQISSEVPQNLSASRPQDRQFILSSKKLLLSDSGFYLCAWSGTLAGGFYNEQFFGPGTRLTVL.

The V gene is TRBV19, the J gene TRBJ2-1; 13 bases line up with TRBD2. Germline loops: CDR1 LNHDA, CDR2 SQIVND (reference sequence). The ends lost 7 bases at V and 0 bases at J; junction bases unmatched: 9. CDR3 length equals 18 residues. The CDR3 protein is CASTRTSGSRGSYNEQFF. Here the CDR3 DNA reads TGTGCCAGTACCCGGACTAGCGGGAGTAGGGGCTCCTACAATGAGCAGTTCTTC.

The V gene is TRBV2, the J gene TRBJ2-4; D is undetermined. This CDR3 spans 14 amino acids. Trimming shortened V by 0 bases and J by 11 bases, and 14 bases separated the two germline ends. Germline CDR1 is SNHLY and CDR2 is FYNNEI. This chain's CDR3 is CASSEASLTQVQYF. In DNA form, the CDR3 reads TGTGCCAGCAGTGAAGCCTCCTTGACTCAGGTTCAGTACTTC.

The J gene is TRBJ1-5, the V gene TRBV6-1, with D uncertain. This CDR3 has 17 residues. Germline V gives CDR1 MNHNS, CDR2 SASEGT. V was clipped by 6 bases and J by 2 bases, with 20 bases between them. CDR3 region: CASSAHPRRARNQPQHF. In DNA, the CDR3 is TGTGCCAGCAGCGCACACCCGAGACGAGCCCGCAATCAGCCCCAGCATTTT.

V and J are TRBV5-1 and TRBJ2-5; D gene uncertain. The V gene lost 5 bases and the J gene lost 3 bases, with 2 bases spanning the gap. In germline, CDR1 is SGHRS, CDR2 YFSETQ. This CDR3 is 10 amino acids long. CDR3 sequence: CASSKETQYF. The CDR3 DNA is TGCGCCAGCAGTAAAGAGACCCAGTACTTC.

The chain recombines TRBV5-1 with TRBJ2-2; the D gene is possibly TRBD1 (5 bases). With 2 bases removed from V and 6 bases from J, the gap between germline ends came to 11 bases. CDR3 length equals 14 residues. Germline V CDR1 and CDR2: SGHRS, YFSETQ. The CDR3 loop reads CASSLDLGAGELFF. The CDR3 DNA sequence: TGCGCCAGCAGCTTAGACCTAGGGGCCGGGGAGCTGTTTTTT.

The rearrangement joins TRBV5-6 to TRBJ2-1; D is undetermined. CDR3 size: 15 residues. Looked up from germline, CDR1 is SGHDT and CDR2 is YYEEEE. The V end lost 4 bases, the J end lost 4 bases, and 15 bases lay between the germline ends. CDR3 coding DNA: TGTGCCAGCAGCCGCCCGACGGCCGTATACAATGAGCAGTTCTTC. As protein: CASSRPTAVYNEQFF.

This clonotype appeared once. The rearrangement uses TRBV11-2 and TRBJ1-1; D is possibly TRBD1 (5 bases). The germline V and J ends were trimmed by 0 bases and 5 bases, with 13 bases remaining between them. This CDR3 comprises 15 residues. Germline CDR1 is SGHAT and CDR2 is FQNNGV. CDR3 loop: CASSLEGGTGTEAFF. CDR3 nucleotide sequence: TGTGCCAGCAGCTTAGAGGGGGGTACTGGGACTGAAGCTTTCTTT.

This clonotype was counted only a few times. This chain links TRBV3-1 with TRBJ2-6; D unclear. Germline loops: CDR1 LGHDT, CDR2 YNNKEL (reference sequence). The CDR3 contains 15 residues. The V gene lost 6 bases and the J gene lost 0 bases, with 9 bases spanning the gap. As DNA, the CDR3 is TGTGCCAGCAGTCTGACGGCCTCTGGGGCCAACGTCCTGACTTTC. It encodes CASSLTASGANVLTF. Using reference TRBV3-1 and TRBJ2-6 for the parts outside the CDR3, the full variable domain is DTAVSQTPKYLVTQMGNDKSIKCEQNLGHDTMYWYKQDSKKFLKIMFSYNNKELIINETVPNRFSPKSPDKAHLNLHINSLELGDSAVYFCASSLTASGANVLTFGAGSRLTVL.

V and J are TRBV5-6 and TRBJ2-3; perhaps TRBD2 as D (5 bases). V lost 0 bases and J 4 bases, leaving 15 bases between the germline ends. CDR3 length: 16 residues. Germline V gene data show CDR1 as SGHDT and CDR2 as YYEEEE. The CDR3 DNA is TGTGCCAGCAGCTTGGACGCCAGGAGGTCGCCAGATACGCAGTATTTT. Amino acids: CASSLDARRSPDTQYF.

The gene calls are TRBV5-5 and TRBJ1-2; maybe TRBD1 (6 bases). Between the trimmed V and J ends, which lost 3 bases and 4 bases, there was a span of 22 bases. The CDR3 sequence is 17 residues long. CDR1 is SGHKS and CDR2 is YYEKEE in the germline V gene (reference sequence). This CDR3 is CASSSVTNTGNRYGYTF. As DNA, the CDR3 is TGTGCCAGCAGCTCGGTAACTAATACAGGGAATCGCTATGGCTACACCTTC.

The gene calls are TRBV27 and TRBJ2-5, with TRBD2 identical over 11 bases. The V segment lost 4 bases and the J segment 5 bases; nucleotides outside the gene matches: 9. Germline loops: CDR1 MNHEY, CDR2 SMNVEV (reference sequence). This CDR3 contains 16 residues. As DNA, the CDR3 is TGTGCCAGCAGTTCAACTAGCGGGAGTCGGGGGGAGACCCAGTACTTC. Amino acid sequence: CASSSTSGSRGETQYF.

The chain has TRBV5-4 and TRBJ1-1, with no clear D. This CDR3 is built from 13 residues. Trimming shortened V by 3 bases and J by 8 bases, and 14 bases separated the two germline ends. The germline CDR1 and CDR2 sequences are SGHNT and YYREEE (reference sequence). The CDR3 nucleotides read TGTGCCAGCAGCTACACGGACCTGACCGAAGCTTTCTTT. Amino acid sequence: CASSYTDLTEAFF. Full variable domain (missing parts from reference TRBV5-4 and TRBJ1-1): ETGVTQSPTHLIKTRGQQVTLRCSSQSGHNTVSWYQQALGQGPQFIFQYYREEENGRGNFPPRFSGLQFPNYSSELNVNALELDDSALYLCASSYTDLTEAFFGQGTRLTVV.

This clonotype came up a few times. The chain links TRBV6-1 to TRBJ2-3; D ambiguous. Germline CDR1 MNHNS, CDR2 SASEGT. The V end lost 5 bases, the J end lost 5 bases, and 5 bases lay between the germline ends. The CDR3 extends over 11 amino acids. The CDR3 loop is CASSPGDTQYF. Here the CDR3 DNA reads TGTGCCAGCAGTCCAGGAGATACGCAGTATTTT.